These T cell receptor beta chains were read from a single sample in a study of CD8 T cells in Susac syndrome. One entry per CDR3 protein results from TCRdb running MiXCR on the immunoSEQ multiplex PCR reads. The repertoire includes about 180,000 distinct CDR3 sequences, roughly 94% of them detected once, and around 0.095% sits in the top ten. The sequencing input was CD4+ T cells from PBMCs. The origin of the receptors is a human donor with Susac syndrome. Each CDR3 is given with its conserved first and last residue. D genes are given only for firm matches. Only some rows state a clone size, as once, few, many or a class for expanded clones.

j_call: TRBJ1-4
d_call: -
v_call: TRBV12-3/TRBV12-4
clone_size: -
cdr3_aa: CASSPRDTNEKLFF
cdr3_nt: TGTGCCAGCAGTCCTCGGGACACTAATGAAAAACTGTTTTTT

j_call: TRBJ2-1
d_call: -
v_call: TRBV4-2
clone_size: -
cdr3_aa: CASSQGVRRGTYNEQFF
cdr3_nt: TGTGCCAGCAGCCAAGGCGTGCGGCGCGGCACCTACAATGAGCAGTTCTTC

j_call: TRBJ2-1
d_call: -
v_call: TRBV24-1
clone_size: -
cdr3_aa: CATSERDDEQFF
cdr3_nt: TGTGCCACCAGTGAAAGGGACGATGAGCAGTTCTTC

j_call: TRBJ1-4
d_call: -
v_call: TRBV28
clone_size: -
cdr3_aa: CASFYSGDEKLFF
cdr3_nt: TGTGCCAGCTTCTACTCGGGGGATGAAAAACTGTTTTTT

j_call: TRBJ2-1
d_call: TRBD2
v_call: TRBV24-1
clone_size: -
cdr3_aa: CATQVSGSINEQFF
cdr3_nt: TGTGCCACTCAGGTTAGCGGGAGTATCAATGAGCAGTTCTTC

j_call: TRBJ1-2
d_call: -
v_call: TRBV21-1
clone_size: -
cdr3_aa: CASSNGLRDPAGGYTF
cdr3_nt: TGTGCCAGCAGCAACGGCCTCCGGGACCCGGCTGGTGGCTACACCTTC

j_call: TRBJ2-1
d_call: -
v_call: TRBV2
clone_size: -
cdr3_aa: CASSTNSAATYNEQFF
cdr3_nt: TGTGCCAGCAGTACGAACTCCGCGGCCACCTACAATGAGCAGTTCTTC

j_call: TRBJ2-1
d_call: TRBD2
v_call: TRBV13
clone_size: -
cdr3_aa: CASSLGLLVAGVRSEQFF
cdr3_nt: TGTGCCAGCAGCTTAGGCCTCTTGGTAGCGGGAGTACGTAGTGAGCAGTTCTTC

j_call: TRBJ2-1
d_call: -
v_call: TRBV3-1
clone_size: once
cdr3_aa: CASSQDPGNNEQFF
cdr3_nt: TGTGCCAGCAGCCAGGATCCCGGTAACAATGAGCAGTTCTTC

j_call: TRBJ1-2
d_call: -
v_call: TRBV20-1
clone_size: -
cdr3_aa: CSASQEAIYGYTF
cdr3_nt: TGCAGTGCTAGTCAGGAGGCCATCTATGGCTACACCTTC